This T cell receptor beta chain was found in a study of blood T cell repertoires in COVID-19. This table comes from immunoSEQ multiplex PCR, and its TCRdb copy is limited to in-frame clones, with some not included. The sample holds about 99,000 clones, 75% to 85% seen once. This clone showed up just once. From germline, CDR1 is LGHNA and CDR2 YNFKEQ. V was pared by 4 bases and J by 6 bases, with 11 bases of the junction left unmatched. The length of the CDR3 is 15 residues. The sequence came from a man aged 80 or over with COVID-19, enrolled during active disease. Sample: peripheral blood. This chain links TRBV4-2 with TRBJ1-1; 7 nucleotides line up with TRBD1. The CDR3 here is CASSLTNRGGAEAFF. CDR3 DNA sequence: TGTGCCAGCAGCCTGACCAACAGGGGCGGCGCTGAAGCTTTCTTT.